The rows below give T cell receptor beta chains drawn from one sample of a study of T cell responses to AZD1222 COVID-19 vaccine. Using immunoSEQ multiplex PCR, the repertoire was profiled, and TCRdb retains in-frame clones only, with some absent. The sample gives roughly 150,000 clones, roughly 88% of which show up once; roughly 3.5% is in the top ten. The specimen was peripheral blood, collected on day 0 of MenACWY control vaccination. The receptors derive from an adult in good health. Both conserved end residues are part of each CDR3. D genes are given only for firm matches. Size tells how often a clone was seen (once, few, many) or the class of an expanded clone, and some rows leave it out.

V	J	D	size	CDR3	DNA
TRBV7-2	TRBJ1-1	TRBD1	NA	CASRQGKNTEAFF	TGTGCCAGCAGACAGGGGAAGAACACTGAAGCTTTCTTT
TRBV19	TRBJ2-2	TRBD1	NA	CASTPKTGDTANTGELFF	TGTGCCAGTACCCCAAAAACAGGGGACACCGCGAACACCGGGGAGCTGTTTTTT
TRBV12-3/TRBV12-4	TRBJ1-2	NA	NA	CASSALGVGYTF	TGTGCCAGCAGTGCATTAGGGGTTGGTTACACCTTC
TRBV28	TRBJ1-5	TRBD1	once	CASSFLGTGLQPQHF	TGTGCCAGCAGTTTCCTAGGGACAGGGTTACAGCCCCAGCATTTT
TRBV9	TRBJ2-3	NA	NA	CASSLRTGDTQYF	TGTGCCAGCAGCCTAAGGACGGGGGATACGCAGTATTTT
TRBV15	TRBJ1-6	NA	NA	CATSNNSPLHF	TGTGCCACCAGCAATAATTCACCCCTCCACTTT
TRBV3-1/TRBV3-2	TRBJ2-7	NA	NA	CASSHGTAYEQYF	TGTGCCAGCAGCCACGGGACGGCCTACGAGCAGTACTTC
TRBV27	TRBJ1-2	NA	NA	CASSISQGLANYGYTF	TGTGCCAGCAGTATATCACAGGGCCTAGCTAACTATGGCTACACCTTC
TRBV5-4	TRBJ2-1	TRBD2	NA	CASSLGGSGGYNEQFF	TGTGCCAGCAGCTTGGGTGGTAGCGGGGGGTACAATGAGCAGTTCTTC
TRBV30	TRBJ2-7	TRBD2	few	CAWKRAGGYEQYF	TGTGCCTGGAAAAGGGCGGGAGGATACGAGCAGTACTTC
TRBV11-1	TRBJ2-1	TRBD2	NA	CASSGREVYNEQFF	TGTGCCAGCAGCGGGCGGGAGGTCTACAATGAGCAGTTCTTC
TRBV7-2	TRBJ2-7	NA	once	CASSWDGSSYEQYF	TGTGCCAGCAGCTGGGACGGGAGCTCCTACGAGCAGTACTTC
TRBV18	TRBJ1-2	TRBD1	NA	CASSPTEGQVGGYTF	TGTGCCAGCTCACCTACGGAGGGACAGGTCGGGGGCTACACCTTC
TRBV3-1/TRBV3-2	TRBJ2-5	TRBD2	many	CASSQEGLAGDIGETQYF	TGTGCCAGCAGCCAGGAGGGACTAGCGGGAGATATCGGGGAGACCCAGTACTTC
TRBV18	TRBJ2-1	TRBD2	NA	CASSPLSSGRNEQFF	TGTGCCAGCTCACCACTATCTAGCGGGAGGAATGAGCAGTTCTTC
TRBV5-1	TRBJ2-5	TRBD1	NA	CASSQDRGLEETQYF	TGCGCCAGCAGCCAGGACAGGGGGCTGGAGGAGACCCAGTACTTC
TRBV28	TRBJ2-3	NA	NA	CASSAPGPRTDTQYF	TGTGCCAGCAGCGCACCGGGACCCCGCACAGATACGCAGTATTTT
TRBV6-4	TRBJ2-2	NA	NA	CASSDSGVNTGELFF	TGTGCCAGCAGTGACTCTGGGGTGAACACCGGGGAGCTGTTTTTT
TRBV5-1	TRBJ2-3	TRBD2	NA	CASSLERGATDTQYF	TGCGCCAGCAGCTTAGAGCGGGGGGCCACAGATACGCAGTATTTT
TRBV11-3	TRBJ2-5	NA	NA	CASSLAGTEYQETQYF	TGTGCCAGCAGCTTGGCGGGGACAGAGTACCAAGAGACCCAGTACTTC
TRBV10-3	TRBJ1-6	NA	NA	CAISRDNSPLHF	TGTGCCATCAGTCGGGACAATTCACCCCTCCACTTT
TRBV28	TRBJ2-1	NA	NA	CASGDISYNEQFF	TGTGCCAGCGGGGACATCTCCTACAATGAGCAGTTCTTC
TRBV4-2	TRBJ1-2	TRBD1	NA	CASSQASTGGRGYTF	TGTGCCAGCAGCCAAGCGTCCACAGGGGGCCGAGGCTACACCTTC
TRBV3-1/TRBV3-2	TRBJ2-1	TRBD2	once	CASSQLAGEGEQFF	TGTGCCAGCAGCCAACTAGCGGGGGAAGGTGAGCAGTTCTTC
TRBV29-1	TRBJ1-1	TRBD1	NA	CSAAGTANTEAFF	TGCAGCGCCGCCGGGACAGCGAACACTGAAGCTTTCTTT
TRBV2	TRBJ1-1	TRBD1	once	CASSTGTGNTEAFF	TGTGCCAGCAGTACAGGGACAGGGAACACTGAAGCTTTCTTT
TRBV12-3/TRBV12-4	TRBJ2-7	TRBD1	NA	CASSLTGGEQYF	TGTGCCAGCAGCCTGACAGGGGGCGAGCAATACTTC
TRBV5-4	TRBJ2-7	NA	NA	CASSFRRGHSYEQYF	TGTGCCAGCAGCTTCCGGCGAGGGCACTCCTACGAGCAGTACTTC
TRBV4-3	TRBJ2-5	NA	NA	CASSQVRGIGETQYF	TGCGCCAGCAGCCAAGTTCGGGGGATAGGAGAGACCCAGTACTTC
TRBV6-5	TRBJ1-4	TRBD1	NA	CASRARQGWDEKLFF	TGTGCCAGCAGAGCTCGACAGGGTTGGGACGAAAAACTGTTTTTT
TRBV27	TRBJ1-1	NA	NA	CASSLSRAAGVGTEAFF	TGTGCCAGCAGTTTATCGCGGGCAGCAGGGGTCGGGACTGAAGCTTTCTTT
TRBV6-2/TRBV6-3	TRBJ1-1	NA	NA	CASSPHTVNTEAFF	TGTGCCAGCAGTCCACACACAGTGAACACTGAAGCTTTCTTT
TRBV5-6	TRBJ2-7	NA	NA	CASSFARVDEQYF	TGTGCCAGCAGCTTTGCTAGGGTAGACGAGCAGTACTTC
TRBV19	TRBJ2-3	NA	NA	CASSIWGVQGDTQYF	TGTGCCAGTAGTATTTGGGGGGTTCAGGGAGATACGCAGTATTTT
TRBV4-1	TRBJ2-7	TRBD1	NA	CASKVRTGSYEQYF	TGCGCCAGCAAGGTCCGGACAGGCTCCTACGAGCAGTACTTC
TRBV18	TRBJ2-2	NA	NA	CASSPGPSRGELFF	TGTGCCAGCTCACCTGGGCCCTCACGGGGGGAGCTGTTTTTT
TRBV5-1	TRBJ1-1	NA	NA	CASSLFDNTEAFF	TGCGCCAGCAGCTTGTTTGATAACACTGAAGCTTTCTTT
TRBV2	TRBJ1-6	NA	NA	CASTSTFNSPLHF	TGTGCCAGCACCTCAACTTTTAATTCACCCCTCCACTTT
TRBV4-2	TRBJ1-4	NA	NA	CASSQGGEGGEKLFF	TGTGCCAGCAGCCAAGGGGGGGAAGGCGGAGAAAAACTGTTTTTT
TRBV11-2	TRBJ2-5	TRBD2	NA	CASSGSSGSQETQYF	TGTGCCAGCAGCGGATCTAGCGGGAGCCAAGAGACCCAGTACTTC
TRBV7-6	TRBJ2-7	NA	NA	CASSSPIGSLNEQYF	TGTGCCAGCAGCTCACCAATCGGGTCCCTAAACGAGCAGTACTTC
TRBV5-5	TRBJ2-1	NA	NA	CASSITRGTAYNEQFF	TGTGCCAGCAGCATAACACGCGGGACAGCGTACAATGAGCAGTTCTTC
TRBV9	TRBJ2-7	TRBD1	NA	CASSVQGASPSYEQYF	TGTGCCAGCAGCGTACAGGGGGCTAGCCCCTCCTACGAGCAGTACTTC
TRBV7-2	TRBJ2-2	TRBD2	few	CASSLGVGGTGELFF	TGTGCCAGCAGCTTAGGCGTGGGAGGGACCGGGGAGCTGTTTTTT
TRBV24-1	TRBJ2-5	NA	once	CATSDRGDPRQETQYF	TGTGCCACCAGTGACAGAGGGGACCCGCGCCAAGAGACCCAGTACTTC
TRBV15	TRBJ2-2	NA	NA	CATSKVDSLGELFF	TGTGCCACCAGCAAAGTGGATTCACTCGGGGAGCTGTTTTTT
TRBV4-1	TRBJ2-2	NA	NA	CASSRDPTGRTGELFF	TGCGCCAGCAGCCGAGACCCGACAGGGAGGACCGGGGAGCTGTTTTTT
TRBV5-8	TRBJ1-6	TRBD1	NA	CASSSEPTRGLRNSPLHF	TGTGCCAGCAGTTCCGAACCGACAAGGGGGCTGCGGAATTCACCCCTCCACTTT
TRBV14	TRBJ2-7	NA	NA	CASSPPWSTEQYF	TGTGCCAGCAGCCCCCCGTGGAGCACGGAGCAGTACTTC
TRBV4-2	TRBJ1-2	NA	NA	CASSQDQGRDKGYTF	TGTGCCAGCAGCCAAGACCAGGGACGGGATAAGGGCTACACCTTC
TRBV12-3/TRBV12-4	TRBJ1-5	NA	NA	CASSWGPTQPQHF	TGTGCCAGCAGTTGGGGACCTACTCAGCCCCAGCATTTT
TRBV5-4	TRBJ2-7	TRBD2	NA	CASSSSGAYEQYF	TGTGCCAGCAGTTCTAGCGGGGCCTACGAGCAGTACTTC